Each of the 17 T cell receptor beta chains below was sequenced from the same sample in a study of neoadjuvant anti-PD-1 for oral cavity cancer. Regarding time point: after neoadjuvant nivolumab, at surgical resection. TCRdb's table, derived via immunoSEQ multiplex PCR, lists solely in-frame clones and lacks some. The sample records tens of thousands of clones, more than 35% being singletons. This specimen was tumor tissue, taken after nivolumab (anti-PD-1) treatment. Receptors were obtained from a person between 35 and 79 years old with oral cavity squamous cell carcinoma.

The rearrangement links TRBV29-1 to TRBJ1-1; no reliable D call. Per the germline V gene, CDR1 is SQVTM and CDR2 is ANQGSEA. V shed 0 bases and J shed 1 base, with 12 bases lying between them. The CDR3 loop spans 15 amino acids. The CDR3 region has the DNA TGCAGCGTTGAAGATAGTGCGGCAGGGAACACTGAAGCTTTCTTT. This translates into CSVEDSAAGNTEAFF.

V and J are TRBV28 and TRBJ2-2; tentative D call: TRBD1 (5 bases). CDR1 and CDR2 from the germline V gene are MDHEN and SYDVKM. This CDR3 region has 17 residues. The ends were cut back, 3 bases at V and 0 bases at J, with 14 bases in the middle. Here the CDR3 reads CASSFGAQRTNTGELFF. CDR3 DNA: TGTGCCAGCAGTTTTGGGGCTCAGCGAACGAACACCGGGGAGCTGTTTTTT.

This clone was counted ten times or more. This chain links TRBV2 with TRBJ2-7; 7 nucleotides line up with TRBD1. The CDR3 is 15 amino acids. Germline V gene data show CDR1 as SNHLY and CDR2 as FYNNEI. The V segment lost 9 bases and the J segment 0 bases; nucleotides outside the gene matches: 11. CDR3 residues: CASRTRDSSSYEQYF. CDR3 nucleotide sequence: TGTGCCAGTAGGACTCGGGACAGTAGCTCCTACGAGCAGTACTTC.

The chain joins TRBV4-2 to TRBJ2-6; D is possibly TRBD1 or TRBD2 (5 bases each). The CDR3 is 16 residues long. The germline V gene has CDR1 LGHNA and CDR2 YNFKEQ. Trimming shortened V by 5 bases and J by 3 bases, and 14 bases separated the two germline ends. In DNA form, the CDR3 reads TGTGCCAGCAGCTCGGGTGGGGGAGATGGGGCCAACGTCCTGACTTTC. Translated: CASSSGGGDGANVLTF.

The count of this clone is one. This sequence joins TRBV5-8 and TRBJ1-6; D might be TRBD1 (6 bases). Germline V gene lookup returns CDR1 SGHTS and CDR2 YDEGEE. The CDR3 runs 12 residues. V dropped 3 bases and J dropped 10 bases, with 8 bases sitting between them. This CDR3 is CASSWTDSPLHF. CDR3 coding DNA: TGTGCCAGCAGCTGGACAGACTCACCCCTCCACTTT.

This clone was observed a handful of times. The rearrangement links TRBV7-9 to TRBJ1-3; 7 nucleotides line up with TRBD1. Per the germline V gene, CDR1 is SEHNR and CDR2 is FQNEAQ (reference sequence). J was trimmed by 0 bases and V by 4 bases; bases with no gene match: 0. This CDR3 spans 14 amino acids. The CDR3 protein is CASSSGGSGNTIYF. CDR3 bases: TGTGCCAGCAGCTCAGGGGGCTCTGGAAACACCATATATTTT.

This clone has at least ten counts. The V gene is TRBV25-1, the J gene TRBJ1-2; 7 bases map to TRBD1. The CDR3 extends over 12 amino acids. Germline V gene data show CDR1 as MGHDK and CDR2 as SYGVNS. V was pared by 7 bases and J by 4 bases, with 3 bases of the junction left unmatched. The CDR3 protein is CASMTGSYGYTF. CDR3 bases: TGTGCCAGCATGACAGGGTCCTATGGCTACACCTTC.

Comments on this clone: The same CDR3 can be traced to other DNA sequences in this sample. This rearrangement joins TRBV4-1 to TRBJ2-5, with D hard to call. The CDR3 is 13 residues long. CDR1 and CDR2 (germline): MGHRA, YSYEKL. Trimming took off 1 base at V and 1 base at J, with 4 bases between the two ends. The CDR3 spells CASSQVVQETQYF. The DNA of the CDR3 is TGCGCCAGCAGCCAAGTCGTCCAAGAGACCCAGTACTTC.

The chain links TRBV5-1 to TRBJ2-1; 9 nucleotides match TRBD1. V lost 4 bases, J lost 0 bases, and 11 bases stayed unmatched. The CDR3 is 18 amino acids. Germline V gives CDR1 SGHRS, CDR2 YFSETQ. CDR3 coding DNA: TGCGCCAGCAGCCCGACGAACAGGGGGCAAAGCTCCTACAATGAGCAGTTCTTC. Amino acid sequence: CASSPTNRGQSSYNEQFF.

This clone was detected a few times. V and J are TRBV10-3 and TRBJ2-1; 7 positions agree with TRBD2. Unmatched junction bases numbered 7, after V lost 3 bases and J lost 5 bases. There are 15 residues in the CDR3. CDR1 is ENHRY and CDR2 is SYGVKD in the germline V gene. In nucleotides, the CDR3 is TGTGCCATCAGTGATGCTAGGCGGGAGAACAATGAGCAGTTCTTC. This sequence encodes CAISDARRENNEQFF.

By share, this clone counts as medium-sized. The chain has TRBV2 and TRBJ2-1; 7 bases are a match to TRBD1. With V trimmed by 6 bases and J by 15 bases, 8 bases remained unmatched. This CDR3 is 11 amino acids long. Germline V CDR1 and CDR2: SNHLY, FYNNEI. DNA of the CDR3: TGTGCCAGCAGAGAGGGGGCGGTTACGTTCTTC. It yields the protein CASREGAVTFF.

This clone was seen a single time. This chain links TRBV7-9 with TRBJ2-3; the D is unclear. Deletions cut 2 bases from V and 0 bases from J, with 6 bases between. Germline CDR1 SEHNR, CDR2 FQNEAQ (reference sequence). The CDR3 is 14 amino acids. The CDR3 loop reads CASSLKTSTDTQYF. The CDR3 bases are TGTGCCAGCAGCTTAAAAACTAGCACAGATACGCAGTATTTT. The complete variable domain, with remaining parts taken from reference TRBV7-9 and TRBJ2-3, reads DTGVSQNPRHKITKRGQNVTFRCDPISEHNRLYWYRQTLGQGPEFLTYFQNEAQLEKSRLLSDRFSAERPKGSFSTLEIQRTEQGDSAMYLCASSLKTSTDTQYFGPGTRLTVL.

The sample holds a few counts of this clone. This chain uses TRBV2 with TRBJ2-3, with a possible D match to TRBD2 (7 bases). This CDR3 comprises 12 residues. Germline CDR1 reads SNHLY; CDR2 reads FYNNEI. V was shortened by 8 bases and J by 6 bases, with 12 bases between the two germline ends. This CDR3 reads CASLRGGDTQYF. The CDR3 nucleotides read TGTGCCAGCCTTAGGGGGGGCGATACGCAGTATTTT. Variable domain in full (rest from reference TRBV2 and TRBJ2-3): EPEVTQTPSHQVTQMGQEVILRCVPISNHLYFYWYRQILGQKVEFLVSFYNNEISEKSEIFDDQFSVERPDGSNFTLKIRSTKLEDSAMYFCASLRGGDTQYFGPGTRLTVL.

The chain recombines TRBV27 with TRBJ2-7; perhaps TRBD1 as D (6 bases). CDR3 length: 19 residues. From germline, CDR1 is MNHEY and CDR2 SMNVEV (reference sequence). V lost 5 bases to trimming and J lost 0 bases, with 26 bases between them. The DNA of the CDR3 is TGTGCCAGCAGTGAGGCGTTTGGCAGGGGAATTCATCACTCCTACGAGCAGTACTTC. This encodes CASSEAFGRGIHHSYEQYF.

V usage is TRBV11-2 and J usage is TRBJ2-3; TRBD2 aligns across 7 bases. Germline V lookup: CDR1 SGHAT, CDR2 FQNNGV. V was pared by 0 bases and J by 6 bases, with 15 bases of the junction left unmatched. The CDR3 totals 18 residues. CDR3 residues: CASSLDPVWRENPDTQYF. The CDR3 DNA sequence: TGTGCCAGCAGCTTAGATCCGGTCTGGCGGGAGAACCCCGATACGCAGTATTTT.

This sequence joins TRBV2 and TRBJ2-7; unclear D gene. Germline lookup yields CDR1 SNHLY and CDR2 FYNNEI. V lost 5 bases and J 1 base, leaving 15 bases between the germline ends. CDR3 length: 15 residues. The CDR3 nucleotides read TGTGCCAGCAGTTATACGTTTATTCTTTCCTACGAGCAGTACTTC. This encodes CASSYTFILSYEQYF.

The chain couples TRBV15 to TRBJ2-7; D tentatively reads TRBD1 or TRBD2 (7 bases each). V lost 1 base to trimming and J lost 3 bases, with 13 bases between them. The V gene's germline CDR1 is LNHNV and CDR2 YYDKDF (reference sequence). This CDR3 contains 15 residues. The CDR3 DNA sequence: TGTGCCACCAGCAGAGGGGAGGGGGCTCTCTACGAGCAGTACTTC. Amino acid sequence: CATSRGEGALYEQYF. Full variable domain (outside the CDR3, taken from reference TRBV15 and TRBJ2-7): DAMVIQNPRYQVTQFGKPVTLSCSQTLNHNVMYWYQQKSSQAPKLLFHYYDKDFNNEADTPDNFQSRRPNTSFCFLDIRSPGLGDTAMYLCATSRGEGALYEQYFGPGTRLTVT.